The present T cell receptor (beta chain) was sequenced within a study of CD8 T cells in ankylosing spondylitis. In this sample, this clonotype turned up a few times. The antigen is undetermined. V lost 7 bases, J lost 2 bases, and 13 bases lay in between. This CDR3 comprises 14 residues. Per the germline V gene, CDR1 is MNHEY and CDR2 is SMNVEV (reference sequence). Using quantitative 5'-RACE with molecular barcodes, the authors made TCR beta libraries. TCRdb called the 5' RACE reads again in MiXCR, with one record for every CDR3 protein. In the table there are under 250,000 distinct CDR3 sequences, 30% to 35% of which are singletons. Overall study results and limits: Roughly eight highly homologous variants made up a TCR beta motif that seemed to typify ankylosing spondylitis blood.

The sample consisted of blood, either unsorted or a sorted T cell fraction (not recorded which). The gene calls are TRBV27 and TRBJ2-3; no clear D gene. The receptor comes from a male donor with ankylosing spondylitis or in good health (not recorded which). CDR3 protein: CASISAGNTDTQYF. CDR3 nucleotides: TGTGCCAGCATCTCGGCAGGAAACACAGATACGCAGTATTTT.